One sample yielded the 21 T cell receptor beta chains listed below, sequenced in a study of cytomegalovirus exposure and HLA in healthy donors. The PCR had 60 Vbeta and 13 Jbeta primers. The assay was immunoSEQ multiplex PCR, and TCRdb's table has in-frame clones only and misses some. The sample holds 85,000 to 90,000 clones; around four fifths are singletons and the top ten take 9.5% to 13%. Sequenced material: PBMCs. The receptors here all came from a man aged 25 to 40 in good health and CMV-seropositive.

This chain connects TRBV6-5 to TRBJ1-2; D perhaps matches TRBD1 (6 bases). Trimming stripped 6 bases from V and 2 bases from J, with 10 bases between. There are 13 residues in the CDR3. CDR1 MNHEY and CDR2 SVGAGI come from the germline V gene. CDR3 nucleotide sequence: TGTGCCAGCAGCGGGACAAGCAACTATGGCTACACCTTC. Translation: CASSGTSNYGYTF.

This chain uses TRBV4-2 with TRBJ2-1; D is perhaps TRBD1 (5 bases). Per the germline V gene, CDR1 is LGHNA and CDR2 is YNFKEQ. The CDR3 has 16 residues. V lost 2 bases to trimming and J lost 0 bases, with 11 bases between them. CDR3 in DNA: TGTGCCAGCAGCCAATTGCTAGACAGCTCCTACAATGAGCAGTTCTTC. Its translation is CASSQLLDSSYNEQFF.

This chain joins TRBV2 and TRBJ2-5, with 11 bases matching TRBD2. CDR3 size: 15 residues. Germline assignment: CDR1 SNHLY and CDR2 FYNNEI. The V gene end was trimmed by 0 bases and the J gene end by 4 bases; junction bases not matched to a gene: 1. The CDR3 spells CASSEALAGGETQYF. In DNA form, the CDR3 reads TGTGCCAGCAGTGAAGCGCTAGCGGGGGGAGAGACCCAGTACTTC.

This clone appeared once. The V and J genes are TRBV11-3 and TRBJ2-7, with 7 bases matching TRBD2. This CDR3 comprises 15 residues. J gave up 0 bases and V 5 bases, and 7 bases lay outside the gene matches. Germline V gene data show CDR1 as SGHNT and CDR2 as YENEEA. The CDR3 DNA sequence: TGTGCCAGCAGCCCCGGGGGGACGAGCTCCTACGAGCAGTACTTC. Protein: CASSPGGTSSYEQYF.

In regard to this clone: This probably arose from a read error, given a far larger clone one base away. The chain combines TRBV5-4 with TRBJ2-1; 12 bases match TRBD2. This CDR3 region has 16 residues. Trimming cost V 4 bases and J 4 bases; bases outside gene matches: 6. CDR1 is SGHNT, CDR2 YYREEE, per germline (reference sequence). The CDR3 DNA follows: TGTGCCAGCAGCCGGGAGACTAGCGGGGGATACAATGAGCAGTTCTTC. Translating gives CASSRETSGGYNEQFF.

This clone was seen only a few times. The CDR3 loop is CASGVGGTVTEAFF. The CDR3 DNA reads as TGTGCCAGCGGTGTAGGAGGGACCGTCACTGAAGCTTTCTTT. The chain has TRBV6-1 and TRBJ1-1; D perhaps matches TRBD1 (5 bases). Trimming shortened V by 8 bases and J by 4 bases, and 17 bases separated the two germline ends. CDR3 size: 14 residues. In germline, CDR1 is MNHNS, CDR2 SASEGT.

This rearrangement joins TRBV30 to TRBJ1-3, with D tentatively TRBD1 (5 bases). Trimming shortened V by 2 bases and J by 2 bases, and 7 bases separated the two germline ends. Germline-derived CDR1 and CDR2 are GTSNPN and SVGIG (reference sequence). CDR3 size: 13 residues. CDR3 sequence: CAWSPGPGNTIYF. The CDR3 DNA follows: TGTGCCTGGAGTCCAGGGCCTGGAAACACCATATATTTT. Together with reference TRBV30 and TRBJ1-3, the CDR3 gives the full variable domain: SQTIHQWPATLVQPVGSPLSLECTVEGTSNPNLYWYRQAAGRGLQLLFYSVGIGQISSEVPQNLSASRPQDRQFILSSKKLLLSDSGFYLCAWSPGPGNTIYFGEGSWLTVV.

The V gene is TRBV11-3, the J gene TRBJ2-3, with D unresolved. CDR1 is SGHNT, CDR2 YENEEA, per germline. CDR3 length: 16 amino acids. Trimming left V 4 bases short and J 6 bases short, with 20 bases between. The CDR3 DNA reads as TGTGCCAGCAGCTCTGGCTCACGGGTCCGTGAGGATACGCAGTATTTT. Residues: CASSSGSRVREDTQYF.

This rearrangement joins TRBV11-2 to TRBJ1-1; 7 nucleotides align to TRBD1. Germline lookup yields CDR1 SGHAT and CDR2 FQNNGV. After removal of 1 base from V and 0 bases from J, the junction contained 5 bases not matched to a gene. This CDR3 comprises 16 residues. CDR3 nucleotide sequence: TGTGCCAGCAGCTTAGTTTGGGGACAGATGAACACTGAAGCTTTCTTT. Encoded protein: CASSLVWGQMNTEAFF.

V and J are TRBV6-1 and TRBJ1-5; tentatively, D is TRBD1 (6 bases). CDR3 size: 14 residues. Per the germline V gene, CDR1 is MNHNS and CDR2 is SASEGT. Trimming cost V 5 bases and J 9 bases, with 17 bases left between them. In nucleotides, the CDR3 is TGTGCCAGCAGTCGGCAGGGGCCTTATTGGCCCCAGCATTTT. Protein sequence: CASSRQGPYWPQHF.

V is TRBV27 and J is TRBJ2-5; 9 nucleotides agree with TRBD2. Trimming cost V 0 bases and J 1 base; bases outside gene matches: 6. Germline lookup yields CDR1 MNHEY and CDR2 SMNVEV (reference sequence). The CDR3 is made up of 17 amino acids. The chain's CDR3 is CASSLSPSGNPQETQYF. DNA of the CDR3: TGTGCCAGCAGTTTATCTCCTAGCGGGAATCCCCAAGAGACCCAGTACTTC.

V is TRBV7-9 and J is TRBJ2-3; 7 positions agree with TRBD1. The CDR3 spans 14 residues. Germline CDR1 and CDR2: SEHNR and FQNEAQ (reference sequence). J lost 0 bases, V lost 5 bases, and 2 bases had no gene match. This CDR3 is CASSRGQSTDTQYF. The CDR3 bases are TGTGCCAGCAGCCGGGGACAGAGCACAGATACGCAGTATTTT.

This clone showed up just a few times. This chain links TRBV7-8 with TRBJ2-7, with 12 nucleotides matching TRBD1. The CDR3 totals 17 residues. After removal of 5 bases from V and 0 bases from J, the junction contained 8 bases not matched to a gene. Germline V gene sequence: CDR1 SGHVS, CDR2 FQNEAQ. The CDR3 reads CASSLGTGGFNSYEQYF. For the CDR3, the DNA is TGTGCCAGCAGCCTTGGGACAGGGGGCTTTAACTCCTACGAGCAGTACTTC.

This chain joins TRBV7-8 and TRBJ1-4; perhaps TRBD1 as D (6 bases). The CDR3 has 15 amino acids. Trimming removed 4 bases from V and 7 bases from J, with 16 bases in between. Per the germline V gene, CDR1 is SGHVS and CDR2 is FQNEAQ. CDR3: CASSSRQVFCEKLFF. In DNA, the CDR3 is TGTGCCAGCAGCTCCCGACAGGTATTTTGTGAAAAACTGTTTTTT.

This clone was picked up one time. This chain connects TRBV7-9 to TRBJ2-7; maybe TRBD2 (5 bases). The germline V gene encodes CDR1 SEHNR and CDR2 FQNEAQ (reference sequence). Trimming removed 4 bases at V and 12 bases at J, with 16 bases between. The length of the CDR3 is 12 residues. CDR3 sequence: CASSYDRGWLYF. The CDR3 DNA is TGTGCCAGCAGCTACGACCGGGGTTGGCTGTACTTC. The variable domain in full, with the rest retrieved from reference TRBV7-9 and TRBJ2-7, is DTGVSQNPRHKITKRGQNVTFRCDPISEHNRLYWYRQTLGQGPEFLTYFQNEAQLEKSRLLSDRFSAERPKGSFSTLEIQRTEQGDSAMYLCASSYDRGWLYFGPGTRLTVT.

This chain joins TRBV11-1 and TRBJ1-2, with 7 positions matching TRBD1. CDR3 length: 13 residues. CDR1 and CDR2 (germline): SGHAT, FQDESV (reference sequence). V gave up 5 bases and J gave up 6 bases; unmatched junction bases: 6. The CDR3 coding sequence is TGTGCCAGCAGCAGGGGGCGCAGCAATGGCTACACCTTC. Residues: CASSRGRSNGYTF.

The rearrangement joins TRBV30 to TRBJ2-3, with TRBD2 matching 9 bases. The CDR3 consists of 12 residues. Looked up from germline, CDR1 is GTSNPN and CDR2 is SVGIG (reference sequence). Unmatched junction bases numbered 6, after V lost 8 bases and J lost 6 bases. The CDR3 nucleotides read TGTGCCGGTAGCGGGGGAGGGGATACGCAGTATTTT. This codes for CAGSGGGDTQYF.

This chain connects TRBV5-8 to TRBJ1-5; no firm D call. The CDR3 has 13 amino acids. Germline CDR1 reads SGHTS; CDR2 reads YDEGEE. With 4 bases removed from V and 5 bases from J, the gap between germline ends came to 10 bases. The CDR3 here is CASSRRRDQPQHF. For the CDR3, the DNA is TGTGCCAGCAGCCGTCGGAGGGATCAGCCCCAGCATTTT.

The chain combines TRBV6-5 with TRBJ1-1; D is undetermined. Germline V gives CDR1 MNHEY, CDR2 SVGAGI. There are 15 residues in the CDR3. V lost 1 base, J lost 5 bases, and 14 bases lay in between. The CDR3 sequence is CASSYFPVGDTEAFF. For the CDR3, the DNA is TGTGCCAGCAGTTACTTCCCCGTCGGGGATACTGAAGCTTTCTTT.

This clone was seen once. This rearrangement joins TRBV5-1 to TRBJ1-4; a possible D gene is TRBD1 (6 bases). This CDR3 comprises 15 residues. Trimming pared 4 bases from V and 3 bases from J, leaving 13 bases between. The germline CDR1 and CDR2 sequences are SGHRS and YFSETQ. The CDR3 sequence is CASSPTGTSNEKLFF. In nucleotides, the CDR3 is TGCGCCAGCAGCCCAACCGGGACATCTAATGAAAAACTGTTTTTT.

A single count supports this clone. The chain has TRBV14 and TRBJ2-5; 7 bases match TRBD2. The CDR3 runs 17 residues. The junction had 14 bases not matched to a gene; V was cut back by 1 base and J by 6 bases. The germline CDR1 and CDR2 sequences are SGHDN and FVKESK. The CDR3 sequence: CASSQGLLSAGRQTQYF. CDR3 sequence (DNA): TGTGCCAGCAGCCAAGGCCTTCTTTCAGCGGGGAGACAGACCCAGTACTTC.